These 9 T cell receptor beta chains originate from one sample sequenced in a study of blood T cells in healthy people across ages (dated by TCRdb to 2014 to 2015). The library was made by 5' RACE. TCRdb records Illumina HiSeq 2500 as the sequencer. A second PCR of roughly 6 to 11 cycles was run with a J-beta primer mix and a sample-barcoded 5' primer. The public reads were reanalyzed by TCRdb: fastp trimming at Q25, MiXCR alignment, in-frame beta chains only. Rows with one shared CDR3 protein collapse into an entry with the most common genes and DNA. This sample comprises 590,000 or so distinct CDR3 sequences, less than 35% of them detected only once. The top ten constitute around 16% of the sample. Sequencing used blood. The receptors were sampled from an elderly woman in good health.

This clonotype was observed a few times. With a much larger clone just one base away, this may be a read error. The chain has TRBV29-1 and TRBJ2-1; 8 nucleotides match TRBD1. The better agreement between TRBJ2-7 and the DNA end casts doubt on the J call. The CDR3 covers 14 residues. CDR1 is SQVTM, CDR2 ANQGSEA, per germline. The CDR3 loop is CSVAATGAYNEQYF. CDR3 DNA sequence: TGCAGCGTTGCCGCGACAGGGGCGTACAATGAGCAGTACTTC.

This clonotype was observed at least ten times. The V call is TRBV27, the J call TRBJ1-2; TRBD1 matches at 9 bases. The CDR3 is made up of 15 amino acids. The ends lost 5 bases at V and 1 base at J; junction bases unmatched: 5. Germline V lookup: CDR1 MNHEY, CDR2 SMNVEV (reference sequence). CDR3 nucleotides: TGTGCCAGCAGTACAGGACAGGGGATTAACTATGGCTACACCTTC. This encodes CASSTGQGINYGYTF.

This clonotype was seen only a few times. The rearrangement joins TRBV6-4 to TRBJ1-1; D is undetermined. CDR1 is MRHNA, CDR2 SNTAGT, per germline. V shed 3 bases and J shed 1 base, with 6 bases lying between them. The CDR3 is 13 amino acids. The CDR3 DNA reads TGTGCCAGCAGTGAACGCCCGAACACTGAAGCTTTCTTT. It yields the protein CASSERPNTEAFF.

This clonotype was seen at least ten times. The V gene is TRBV2, the J gene TRBJ2-3, with 7 bases lining up with TRBD1. In germline, CDR1 is SNHLY, CDR2 FYNNEI. V gave up 5 bases and J gave up 3 bases; unmatched junction bases: 8. The CDR3 totals 15 residues. CDR3: CASSLNRGMTDTQYF. Here the CDR3 DNA reads TGTGCCAGCAGTTTGAACAGGGGAATGACAGATACGCAGTATTTT.

This clonotype appeared many times. The chain has TRBV5-4 and TRBJ2-3; D is uncertain. V gave up 4 bases and J gave up 10 bases, with 16 bases separating them. The germline V gene encodes CDR1 SGHNT and CDR2 YYREEE (reference sequence). There are 13 residues in the CDR3. CDR3 coding DNA: TGTGCCAGCAGCATTGGTGGGCTAGTGGCGCAGTATTTT. Protein product: CASSIGGLVAQYF. The full variable domain, with the rest looked up from reference TRBV5-4 and TRBJ2-3, is ETGVTQSPTHLIKTRGQQVTLRCSSQSGHNTVSWYQQALGQGPQFIFQYYREEENGRGNFPPRFSGLQFPNYSSELNVNALELDDSALYLCASSIGGLVAQYFGPGTRLTVL.

This clonotype was seen repeatedly, ten times or more. This chain links TRBV20-1 with TRBJ1-4; 7 bases are shared with TRBD1. The V segment lost 4 bases and the J segment 4 bases; nucleotides outside the gene matches: 12. This CDR3 comprises 16 residues. Germline CDR1 DFQATT, CDR2 SNEGSKA (reference sequence). DNA for the CDR3: TGCAGTGCTACGTCCCAGGGGGAAAGATATAATGAAAAACTGTTTTTT. It codes for CSATSQGERYNEKLFF.

This clonotype was counted many times. This chain links TRBV28 with TRBJ2-7; 7 bases align to TRBD2. Looked up from germline, CDR1 is MDHEN and CDR2 is SYDVKM. The CDR3 has 16 amino acids. The V gene end was trimmed by 6 bases and the J gene end by 3 bases; junction bases not matched to a gene: 14. The CDR3 here is CASSHPLGLINYEQYF. In DNA form, the CDR3 reads TGTGCCAGCAGCCACCCGCTGGGACTAATAAACTACGAGCAGTACTTC.

This clonotype has only a few counts. The rearrangement links TRBV28 to TRBJ1-5; 10 bases agree with TRBD1. V gave up 3 bases and J gave up 0 bases; unmatched junction bases: 8. The length of the CDR3 is 18 residues. Germline CDR1 is MDHEN and CDR2 is SYDVKM. The CDR3: CASSFAGTGVYSNQPQHF. The CDR3 DNA follows: TGTGCCAGCAGTTTCGCCGGGACAGGGGTCTATAGCAATCAGCCCCAGCATTTT.

As regards this clonotype: Just one base apart from a much larger clone, this may be a read error. This chain links TRBV30 with TRBJ2-7, with D unclear. TRBJ2-5 matches the DNA end more closely, so the J call is doubtful. The V gene's germline CDR1 is GTSNPN and CDR2 SVGIG (reference sequence). There are 12 residues in the CDR3. This CDR3 is CAWRTSEETQYF. In nucleotides, the CDR3 is TGTGCCTGGAGGACATCTGAGGAGACCCAGTACTTC.